Below, 5 T cell receptor beta chains from the same sample are listed, as sequenced in a study of blood T cells in healthy people across ages. PCR was performed a second time for roughly 7 to 11 cycles using a sample-barcoded 5' primer and a J-beta primer mix. MiXCR, applied by TCRdb to the 5' RACE reads, yields one record per CDR3 protein. The sample holds roughly 1.5 million distinct CDR3 sequences, under 55% seen once. Sequencing was carried out using blood. The receptors derive from a woman under 30 in good health.

The rearrangement uses TRBV18 and TRBJ2-5; a weak D match, TRBD2 (6 bases). V was cut by 2 bases and J by 5 bases, with 12 bases left in between. Looked up from germline, CDR1 is KGHSH and CDR2 is LQKENI. This CDR3 region has 14 residues. The CDR3 spells CASSPRRGFETQYF. DNA for the CDR3: TGTGCCAGCTCACCAAGGAGGGGTTTCGAGACCCAGTACTTC. Using reference TRBV18 and TRBJ2-5 for the parts outside the CDR3, the full variable domain is NAGVMQNPRHLVRRRGQEARLRCSPMKGHSHVYWYRQLPEEGLKFMVYLQKENIIDESGMPKERFSAEFPKEGPSILRIQQVVRGDSAAYFCASSPRRGFETQYFGPGTRLLVL.

This rearrangement joins TRBV7-9 to TRBJ1-2, with unresolved D. The CDR3 is 12 amino acids. CDR1 and CDR2 from the germline V gene are SEHNR and FQNEAQ (reference sequence). V gave up 3 bases and J gave up 10 bases, with 12 bases separating them. The CDR3 loop is CASSFTARDYTF. In DNA form, the CDR3 reads TGTGCCAGCAGCTTCACAGCTAGGGACTACACCTTC. Drawing the rest from reference TRBV7-9 and TRBJ1-2, the complete variable domain is DTGVSQNPRHKITKRGQNVTFRCDPISEHNRLYWYRQTLGQGPEFLTYFQNEAQLEKSRLLSDRFSAERPKGSFSTLEIQRTEQGDSAMYLCASSFTARDYTFGSGTRLTVV.

The chain combines TRBV7-2 with TRBJ2-3, with no clear D. CDR3 length: 14 amino acids. Looked up from germline, CDR1 is SGHTA and CDR2 is FQGNSA. With 2 bases removed from V and 2 bases from J, the gap between germline ends came to 8 bases. CDR3 bases: TGTGCCAGCAGCTTAATGGTAAACACAGATACGCAGTATTTT. Protein sequence: CASSLMVNTDTQYF.

The chain is built from TRBV27 and TRBJ1-2; maybe TRBD1 (5 bases). The germline V gene has CDR1 MNHEY and CDR2 SMNVEV (reference sequence). The CDR3 is 15 residues long. Deletions cut 5 bases from V and 4 bases from J, with 17 bases between. CDR3 loop: CASSRAGGGSYGYTF. As DNA, the CDR3 is TGTGCCAGCAGTCGCGCCGGGGGAGGCTCCTATGGCTACACCTTC.

The chain has TRBV6-1 and TRBJ1-2; TRBD1 matches 8 bases. Germline CDR1 MNHNS, CDR2 SASEGT. Unmatched junction bases numbered 6, after V lost 2 bases and J lost 4 bases. This CDR3 comprises 15 residues. CDR3 sequence: CASSESTGGIYGYTF. CDR3 in DNA: TGTGCCAGCAGTGAAAGTACAGGGGGAATCTATGGCTACACCTTC.